This T cell receptor beta chain was obtained from a study of lymphopenia after photon versus proton radiotherapy (dated by TCRdb to between 2017 and 2020). Background on the whole study: In patients with gastrointestinal tumors who developed high-grade lymphopenia, the study compared the immunological effects of photon radiation therapy with those of proton radiation therapy. The cohort included roughly 18 patients with gastrointestinal tumors who developed lymphopenia after receiving either photon or proton therapy. The goal of the study was to describe how the two radiation modalities differ in their effects on the immune system. Points the paper makes about the study in general: Among patients across the cohort who died, overall survival time showed an inverse correlation with a larger post-nadir drop in TCR diversity. The authors looked at the survival association only in patients who died, and they framed better survival with proton therapy as a possibility rather than a demonstrated result. Once the lymphocyte count had reached its nadir, the repertoires of photon-treated patients showed oligoclonal expansion, particularly of CD8+ Temra cells, and this expansion drove the decline in diversity. During treatment, patients who received photon therapy lost naive T cells and TCR diversity and gained effector/memory populations, whereas patients who received proton therapy remained relatively stable.

Comment on this clone: It lacks a known antigen. Base qualities are not provided; no much larger clone lies one nucleotide away.

Libraries were built with the immunoSEQ multiplex PCR assay. T cell repertoires were profiled by deep sequencing of rearranged TCR beta loci, alongside multiparametric flow cytometry. TCRdb limited this immuneACCESS table to in-frame rearrangements with V and J called. A share of clones is missing; checked studies link under half to unresolved V genes, and the rest is unexplained. Within this sample are 67,000 or so clones, with about nine tenths of them counted one time only. The ten largest clones add up to about a tenth of the sample. As encoded in the germline V gene, CDR1 is MGHDK while CDR2 is SYGVNS. The CDR3 measures 15 amino acids from cysteine to phenylalanine. Of all the DNA, just the CDR3 is kept, 45 bases in frame from base 1. Unmatched junction bases come to 11, with V trimmed by 6 bases and J by 5 bases.

Sequencing used peripheral blood, obtained from a patient treated with proton-based radiotherapy. Recombination linked TRBV25-1 to TRBJ2-5, with 8 bases aligning to TRBD1. The source is a man older than 75 with esophageal cancer. The CDR3 region reads CASRARGRGLETQYF. The DNA sequence is as follows: TGTGCCAGCAGGGCAAGGGGCAGGGGGCTTGAGACCCAGTACTTC.